The 23 T cell receptor beta chains given below trace back to one sample, sequenced in a study of tumor-infiltrating lymphocytes in localized non-small cell lung cancer. The method was immunoSEQ multiplex PCR; TCRdb's version includes in-frame clones alone and lacks a portion of them. The sample consists of under 3,500 clones, less than 75% of them appearing once. Material: uninvolved lung tissue not adjacent to the tumor. The receptors were gathered from a human donor with non-small cell lung cancer.

The rearrangement uses TRBV13 and TRBJ2-3; D may correspond to TRBD1 or TRBD2 (6 bases each). Per germline, CDR1 PRHDT and CDR2 FYEKMQ (reference sequence). This CDR3 spans 17 amino acids. V gave up 2 bases and J gave up 2 bases, with 17 bases separating them. The CDR3 region has the DNA TGTGCCAGCAGCTTAAGGGGGGCCGACATCCTCACAGATACGCAGTATTTT. It encodes CASSLRGADILTDTQYF.

The CDR3 here is CASSGQGPHYEQYF. The CDR3 nucleotides read TGTGCCAGCAGTGGACAGGGCCCTCACTACGAGCAGTACTTC. The chain employs TRBV27 and TRBJ2-7; TRBD1 matches at 8 bases. The ends lost 5 bases at V and 3 bases at J; junction bases unmatched: 6. This CDR3 is built from 14 residues. Germline CDR1 reads MNHEY; CDR2 reads SMNVEV (reference sequence).

The rearrangement joins TRBV7-2 to TRBJ2-5, with unresolved D. V was trimmed by 3 bases and J by 5 bases, leaving 7 bases between them. The CDR3 covers 12 residues. The germline gives CDR1 SGHTA, CDR2 FQGNSA. This CDR3 is CASSFRVETQYF. In nucleotides, the CDR3 is TGTGCCAGCAGCTTTCGAGTGGAGACCCAGTACTTC.

The chain employs TRBV25-1 and TRBJ2-7; 7 nucleotides line up with TRBD1. V lost 11 bases, J lost 5 bases, and 12 bases stayed unmatched. This CDR3 region has 13 residues. Germline CDR1 is MGHDK and CDR2 is SYGVNS. The CDR3 spells CAGSTGASDEQYF. The CDR3 coding sequence is TGTGCCGGATCAACAGGGGCCTCGGACGAGCAGTACTTC.

This clone came up a few times. The chain has TRBV12-5 and TRBJ2-5; D uncertain. CDR1 and CDR2 from the germline V gene are LGHNT and FRNRAP. The V end was cut by 5 bases, the J end by 6 bases, with 10 bases between. The CDR3 is 12 amino acids. The CDR3 region is CASGPIPKTQYF. In nucleotides, the CDR3 is TGTGCTAGTGGTCCGATACCAAAGACCCAGTACTTC.

The V and J genes are TRBV7-8 and TRBJ2-2; D is undetermined. The CDR3 is 13 residues long. The germline gives CDR1 SGHVS, CDR2 FQNEAQ. The ends were cut back, 3 bases at V and 2 bases at J, with 4 bases in the middle. The CDR3 loop is CASSFINTGELFF. The CDR3 nucleotides are TGTGCCAGCAGCTTCATTAACACCGGGGAGCTGTTTTTT.

This chain connects TRBV28 to TRBJ2-3, with TRBD1 matching over 8 bases. This CDR3 has 16 residues. The junction had 13 bases not matched to a gene; V was cut back by 7 bases and J by 4 bases. Germline CDR1 and CDR2: MDHEN and SYDVKM. The CDR3: CASTGTDRVFADTQYF. CDR3 coding DNA: TGTGCCAGCACAGGGACGGACAGGGTTTTTGCAGATACGCAGTATTTT.

The chain uses TRBV30 and TRBJ2-7; D unresolved. This CDR3 is built from 12 residues. V was cut by 0 bases and J by 6 bases, with 9 bases left in between. From germline, CDR1 is GTSNPN and CDR2 SVGIG (reference sequence). The CDR3 reads CAWSVKGLEQYF. CDR3 nucleotides: TGTGCCTGGAGTGTAAAGGGTCTCGAGCAGTACTTC. Together with reference TRBV30 and TRBJ2-7, the CDR3 gives the full variable domain: SQTIHQWPATLVQPVGSPLSLECTVEGTSNPNLYWYRQAAGRGLQLLFYSVGIGQISSEVPQNLSASRPQDRQFILSSKKLLLSDSGFYLCAWSVKGLEQYFGPGTRLTVT.

This clone appeared a single time. The chain recombines TRBV28 with TRBJ2-7; D is unresolved. Germline CDR1 and CDR2: MDHEN and SYDVKM. Trimming shortened V by 3 bases and J by 3 bases, and 12 bases separated the two germline ends. The CDR3 is made up of 14 amino acids. CDR3: CASSFGVGDYEQYF. The CDR3 DNA reads TGTGCCAGCAGTTTTGGGGTCGGTGACTACGAGCAGTACTTC.

This clone occurred a few times. The chain couples TRBV7-9 to TRBJ1-1; 9 bases map to TRBD1. Per the germline V gene, CDR1 is SEHNR and CDR2 is FQNEAQ (reference sequence). This CDR3 has 14 amino acids. Trimming took 5 bases from V and 6 from J; bases not matched to a gene: 7. CDR3 nucleotides: TGTGCCAGCAGCCAGGGACAGGGAAATTCTGAAGCTTTCTTT. It encodes CASSQGQGNSEAFF.

This chain links TRBV29-1 with TRBJ2-2; 7 bases align to TRBD2. Trimming at V came to 7 bases and at J to 7 bases, leaving 9 bases not matched to a gene. The CDR3 is 13 residues long. Germline CDR1 SQVTM, CDR2 ANQGSEA. The CDR3 DNA is TGCAGCGCCTCCGGGACTATCAGCGGGGAGCTGTTTTTT. Translation gives CSASGTISGELFF.

The chain carries TRBV30 and TRBJ2-7, with TRBD1 identical over 10 bases. The CDR3 length is 13 residues. From germline, CDR1 is GTSNPN and CDR2 SVGIG (reference sequence). V shed 5 bases and J 0 bases; nucleotides not matched to a gene: 1. The CDR3, as DNA: TGTGCCTGGGACAGGGGGCACTCCTACGAGCAGTACTTC. As protein: CAWDRGHSYEQYF. Combining the CDR3 with reference TRBV30 and TRBJ2-7 gives the whole variable domain SQTIHQWPATLVQPVGSPLSLECTVEGTSNPNLYWYRQAAGRGLQLLFYSVGIGQISSEVPQNLSASRPQDRQFILSSKKLLLSDSGFYLCAWDRGHSYEQYFGPGTRLTVT.

The chain carries TRBV6-5 and TRBJ1-5; D gene unclear. The CDR3 loop spans 15 amino acids. V dropped 4 bases and J dropped 0 bases, with 10 bases sitting between them. Per germline, CDR1 MNHEY and CDR2 SVGAGI. CDR3 in amino acids: CASSSSFLSNQPQHF. As DNA, the CDR3 is TGTGCCAGCAGTTCCTCGTTCCTTAGCAATCAGCCCCAGCATTTT.

This clone was seen a single time. The gene calls are TRBV11-2 and TRBJ1-2; a possible D gene is TRBD1 (6 bases). The germline V gene has CDR1 SGHAT and CDR2 FQNNGV. The V end was cut by 0 bases, the J end by 8 bases, with 13 bases between. The CDR3 spans 14 residues. The CDR3 is CASSLDGGGMGYTF. The CDR3 DNA reads as TGTGCCAGCAGCTTAGACGGAGGGGGAATGGGCTACACCTTC.

The V gene is TRBV30, the J gene TRBJ1-2; tentative D call: TRBD1 (5 bases). The CDR3 runs to 15 residues. In germline, CDR1 is GTSNPN, CDR2 SVGIG (reference sequence). Trimming removed 1 base at V and 4 bases at J, with 16 bases between. DNA for the CDR3: TGTGCCTGGAGTGACCCAACGGGGGGTGGCTATGGCTACACCTTC. This encodes CAWSDPTGGGYGYTF.

The chain links TRBV30 to TRBJ1-1; 9 positions match TRBD1. Trimming cost V 2 bases and J 8 bases; bases outside gene matches: 9. The CDR3 spans 14 residues. In germline, CDR1 is GTSNPN, CDR2 SVGIG (reference sequence). The CDR3 DNA sequence: TGTGCCTGGAGTCGGGGACAGGGCTTGTCGGAAGCTTTCTTT. Its protein is CAWSRGQGLSEAFF.

This clone has more than one count but fewer than ten. This sequence joins TRBV4-1 and TRBJ1-5; D ambiguous. CDR3 size: 17 residues. Germline lookup yields CDR1 MGHRA and CDR2 YSYEKL. Trimming left V 1 base short and J 0 bases short, with 13 bases between. The CDR3 here is CASSQAYNKYSNQPQHF. The CDR3 DNA reads TGCGCCAGCAGCCAAGCATACAATAAATATAGCAATCAGCCCCAGCATTTT.

The chain uses TRBV6-5 and TRBJ2-7; no reliable D call. Germline V gene lookup returns CDR1 MNHEY and CDR2 SVGAGI. The length of the CDR3 is 11 residues. Trimming cost V 6 bases and J 6 bases, with 9 bases left between them. CDR3 residues: CASSSRFEQYF. CDR3 coding DNA: TGTGCCAGCAGCAGCCGGTTCGAGCAGTACTTC.

This chain connects TRBV28 to TRBJ2-7, with D possibly being TRBD1 or TRBD2 (5 bases each). Trimming pared 2 bases from V and 4 bases from J, leaving 12 bases between. CDR1 is MDHEN, CDR2 SYDVKM, per germline. The CDR3 sequence is 14 residues long. This CDR3 is CASSLPSGGYEQYF. In DNA, the CDR3 is TGTGCCAGCAGTTTACCCAGTGGGGGTTACGAGCAGTACTTC. Full variable domain (outside the CDR3, taken from reference TRBV28 and TRBJ2-7): DVKVTQSSRYLVKRTGEKVFLECVQDMDHENMFWYRQDPGLGLRLIYFSYDVKMKEKGDIPEGYSVSREKKERFSLILESASTNQTSMYLCASSLPSGGYEQYFGPGTRLTVT.

In its sample, this clone is medium-sized (0.01 to 0.1%). This chain joins TRBV4-2 and TRBJ2-1; no firm D call. Per germline, CDR1 LGHNA and CDR2 YNFKEQ. The CDR3 consists of 15 residues. Trimming took 0 bases from V and 6 from J, leaving 12 bases between them. Here the CDR3 reads CASSQDPDALNEQFF. The CDR3 DNA reads TGTGCCAGCAGCCAAGATCCCGATGCCCTCAATGAGCAGTTCTTC.

V gene TRBV28 combines with J gene TRBJ2-3, with TRBD2 as a possible D gene (5 bases). Germline loops: CDR1 MDHEN, CDR2 SYDVKM. V was shortened by 8 bases and J by 0 bases, with 18 bases between the two germline ends. The CDR3 is 16 residues long. CDR3 coding DNA: TGTGCCAGCGCCAATTGGGAGCAAACTAGCACAGATACGCAGTATTTT. Amino acids: CASANWEQTSTDTQYF.

This clone was observed once. J is TRBJ2-3 and V is TRBV29-1; D tentatively fits TRBD1 or TRBD2 (6 bases each). Trimming removed 1 base from V and 7 bases from J, with 12 bases in between. The germline V gene encodes CDR1 SQVTM and CDR2 ANQGSEA. The CDR3 consists of 13 residues. The CDR3 DNA is TGCAGCGTTGAAGGAGGAGGGGGGAATACGCAGTATTTT. Residues: CSVEGGGGNTQYF.

This clone was found a few times. The CDR3 DNA reads as TGTGCCAGCAGTCCAGGAGGGACAGCCCTTTATGGCTACACCTTC. This encodes CASSPGGTALYGYTF. This chain connects TRBV28 to TRBJ1-2; 7 bases map to TRBD1. The CDR3 spans 15 residues. V lost 5 bases and J lost 5; bases outside the gene matches: 11. Germline V gene sequence: CDR1 MDHEN, CDR2 SYDVKM.